This T cell receptor beta chain was identified during a study of cytomegalovirus exposure and HLA in healthy donors. Across the whole study: Later, an analysis reported that the 95 to 150 validation repertoires had used the same platform as the 550 to 750 first-cohort repertoires. Study results and caveats: The study flagged about 150 TCR beta chains as cytomegalovirus-associated. A few of the chains that were CMV-associated were confirmed in vitro to be specific for CMV antigens. That first-cohort TCR clusters tended to co-occur in the 90 to 150 validation repertoires was found in a later analysis.

V was pared by 3 bases and J by 6 bases, with 24 bases between. This CDR3 is 18 amino acids long. CDR1 is SEHNR, CDR2 FQNEAQ, per germline (reference sequence). In regard to this clone: Its antigen remains unknown.

The repertoire was sequenced with immunoSEQ multiplex PCR; TCRdb's copy has only in-frame clones and lacks some. The table records some 170,000 clones, about 87% of them present only once. The source material was PBMCs. The chain has TRBV7-9 and TRBJ2-1; D perhaps matches TRBD1 (5 bases). The source of this sequence is a woman aged 25 to 39 in good health and CMV-seronegative. CDR3 in amino acids: CASSFSSKDSDLGNEQFF. In DNA form, the CDR3 reads TGTGCCAGCAGCTTTTCCTCTAAAGACAGCGATCTAGGCAATGAGCAGTTCTTC.